This TCR beta chain was documented in a study of T cell responses to AZD1222 COVID-19 vaccine. About this clone: Its antigen remains unknown.

Study observations and caveats: The span of vaccine-associated CD4 TCRs extended across spike, with dominance at 160-218 and 743-854. Repertoires in all cases were sampled only once the peak T cell response had passed. Of spike-specific TCRs, nearly half reportedly target regions left unmutated in variants. There were mostly white British donors and more females than males, and clonal diversity was possibly underestimated.

This CDR3 has 16 residues. V gave up 9 bases and J gave up 1 base, with 18 bases separating them. Germline CDR1 KGHDR, CDR2 SFDVKD. Using immunoSEQ multiplex PCR, the repertoire was profiled, and TCRdb retains in-frame clones only, with some absent. The data show about 45,000 clones, with roughly 90% seen just once and approximately 1.2% held by the top ten. Sequences were derived from peripheral blood, sampled 28 days after the second AZD1222 dose. This clonotype was obtained from an adult who received the AZD1222 COVID-19 vaccine. The chain is built from TRBV24-1 and TRBJ1-5, with TRBD1 as a possible D gene (6 bases). The CDR3, as DNA: TGTGCCACCTTTCACGGTACAGGGACCAGCAATCAGCCCCAGCATTTT. This codes for CATFHGTGTSNQPQHF.